This T cell receptor beta chain is from a study of shared clonotypes between healthy human individuals. Study results and limitations: Incomplete sequencing of sorted subsets was indicated by rarefaction despite large depth.

This clone was observed a single time. The antigen remains undetermined. Germline V gives CDR1 WSHSY, CDR2 SAAADI. The CDR3 covers 12 residues. Trimming cost V 6 bases and J 4 bases, with 9 bases left between them. Sequenced by immunoSEQ multiplex PCR; TCRdb stores in-frame clones only, minus some. The repertoire consists of about 1,500,000 clones, with 95% to 97% occurring once and the leading ten covering about 1%. Sequencing used naive CD4+ T cells sorted from blood. Subset indicated: CD45RA+ positively selected. This chain uses TRBV10-2 with TRBJ2-5; maybe TRBD2 (5 bases). The TCR was taken from a man younger than 45 in good health. DNA of the CDR3: TGCGCCAGCAGCCTAGCTTTAGAGACCCAGTACTTC. Its protein is CASSLALETQYF.